The rows below give T cell receptor beta chains drawn from one sample of a study of CD8 T cells in Susac syndrome. TCRdb processed the immunoSEQ multiplex PCR reads anew with MiXCR; each CDR3 protein has one entry. The sample yields some 120,000 distinct CDR3 sequences, about nine tenths seen once. Sample: CD4+ T cells from PBMCs. These receptors were obtained from a human donor in good health. CDR3s include the opening cysteine and the closing phenylalanine or tryptophan. D genes are given only for firm matches. Size values are once, few and many counts, or a class for expanded clones, and some rows have none.

clone_size	v_call	d_call	j_call	cdr3_aa	cdr3_nt
-	TRBV20-1	TRBD2	TRBJ2-7	CSALAGVGDEQYF	TGCAGCGCACTAGCGGGAGTAGGGGACGAGCAGTACTTC
-	TRBV6-1	TRBD1	TRBJ2-7	CASSDIGQGGPYEQYF	TGTGCCAGCAGTGACATTGGACAGGGGGGGCCCTACGAGCAGTACTTC
few	TRBV7-3	TRBD2	TRBJ2-1	CASSLRGRGGQNEQFF	TGTGCCAGCAGCTTAAGAGGGCGGGGGGGCCAAAATGAGCAGTTCTTC
-	TRBV4-3	-	TRBJ1-2	CASSQGGGINYGYTF	TGCGCCAGCAGCCAAGGGGGGGGGATCAACTATGGCTACACCTTC
-	TRBV9	-	TRBJ2-3	CASSVWEDTQYF	TGTGCCAGCAGCGTTTGGGAGGATACGCAGTATTTT
-	TRBV29-1	-	TRBJ2-5	CSVDKVLETQYF	TGCAGCGTTGATAAAGTGTTGGAGACCCAGTACTTC
-	TRBV12-3/TRBV12-4	TRBD1	TRBJ1-2	CASSLSGGAAPYGYTF	TGTGCCAGCAGTTTATCAGGGGGGGCAGCCCCCTATGGCTACACCTTC
-	TRBV4-1	-	TRBJ1-2	CASSQDRASYTF	TGCGCCAGCAGCCAAGATCGGGCGTCTTACACCTTC
-	TRBV6-2/TRBV6-3	-	TRBJ2-7	CASINAGEQYF	TGTGCCAGCATAAACGCGGGGGAGCAGTACTTC
few	TRBV4-3	TRBD1	TRBJ1-2	CASSQDFDRGAYGYTF	TGCGCCAGCAGCCAAGATTTCGACAGGGGAGCCTATGGCTACACCTTC
-	TRBV5-4	TRBD1	TRBJ2-7	CASSSDRVGEQYF	TGTGCCAGCAGCTCGGACAGGGTTGGCGAGCAGTACTTC
-	TRBV29-1	-	TRBJ1-1	CSVQHRAIMTEAFF	TGCAGCGTCCAACACAGGGCCATCATGACTGAAGCTTTCTTT
-	TRBV20-1	TRBD2	TRBJ2-1	CSASRGRALNEQFF	TGCAGTGCTAGTCGGGGGAGGGCCCTCAATGAGCAGTTCTTC
-	TRBV30	-	TRBJ1-1	CAWSSYPGAEAFF	TGTGCCTGGAGCAGTTATCCGGGGGCTGAAGCTTTCTTT
-	TRBV19	-	TRBJ1-2	CASSMMTGGYTF	TGTGCCAGTAGTATGATGACAGGCGGCTACACCTTC
once	TRBV20-1	-	TRBJ2-5	CSADGLAGNQETQYF	TGCAGTGCCGACGGCCTCGCCGGTAACCAAGAGACCCAGTACTTC
-	TRBV3-1	TRBD2	TRBJ2-2	CASSQGGGLAATGELFF	TGTGCCAGCAGCCAGGGAGGCGGGCTAGCGGCGACCGGGGAGCTGTTTTTT
few	TRBV7-9	-	TRBJ2-4	CASRLGPENIQYF	TGTGCCAGCAGATTGGGACCCGAAAACATTCAGTACTTC
-	TRBV3-1	-	TRBJ1-6	CASSSGDHTNSPLHF	TGTGCCAGCAGCTCAGGAGACCATACTAATTCACCCCTCCACTTT
-	TRBV7-8	-	TRBJ1-5	CASSIDRNNQPQHF	TGTGCCAGCAGCATCGACAGGAACAATCAGCCCCAGCATTTT
-	TRBV28	TRBD2	TRBJ2-7	CASSRLAASYEQYF	TGTGCCAGCAGTAGGCTAGCGGCCTCCTACGAGCAGTACTTC
-	TRBV7-9	-	TRBJ1-2	CASNPSGDGYTF	TGTGCCAGCAACCCTTCGGGGGATGGCTACACCTTC
-	TRBV12-3/TRBV12-4	-	TRBJ1-1	CASSLLATEAFF	TGTGCCAGCAGTTTATTAGCGACGGAAGCTTTCTTT
once	TRBV19	TRBD2	TRBJ2-1	CASSMGLAGEGYEQFF	TGTGCCAGTAGTATGGGACTAGCGGGAGAAGGGTATGAGCAGTTCTTC
-	TRBV7-3	-	TRBJ2-1	CASSLTRQGHYNEQFF	TGTGCCAGCAGCTTAACGAGGCAGGGGCACTACAATGAGCAGTTCTTC
-	TRBV25-1	TRBD2	TRBJ2-3	CASSEGGVFTDTQYF	TGTGCCAGCAGTGAAGGGGGGGTGTTTACAGATACGCAGTATTTT
-	TRBV6-5	-	TRBJ2-2	CASSYSKDHPVRVNTGELFF	TGTGCCAGCAGTTACTCGAAGGACCACCCCGTGAGGGTTAACACCGGGGAGCTGTTTTTT
-	TRBV14	-	TRBJ1-2	CASSQRVGGYGYTF	TGTGCCAGCAGCCAAAGAGTAGGGGGCTATGGCTACACCTTC
-	TRBV20-1	-	TRBJ1-5	CSARRGEQPQHF	TGCAGTGCTAGAAGAGGGGAACAGCCCCAGCATTTT
-	TRBV19	-	TRBJ2-1	CASRPDWTNEQFF	TGTGCCAGTAGACCGGACTGGACAAATGAGCAGTTCTTC
-	TRBV6-1	-	TRBJ2-6	CASRGDSGANVLTF	TGTGCCAGCAGGGGGGACTCTGGGGCCAACGTCCTGACTTTC
-	TRBV14	TRBD2	TRBJ2-1	CASSQRSGSSYNEQFF	TGTGCCAGCAGCCAGCGCAGCGGGAGCTCCTACAATGAGCAGTTCTTC
-	TRBV14	-	TRBJ2-4	CASSQSLRSLQYF	TGTGCCAGCAGCCAGTCACTAAGGAGCCTTCAGTACTTC
-	TRBV3-1	TRBD2	TRBJ2-3	CASSQDTSGIMVTDTQYF	TGTGCCAGCAGCCAAGATACTAGCGGGATAATGGTAACAGATACGCAGTATTTT
-	TRBV30	-	TRBJ1-5	CAWAGGGNQPQHF	TGTGCCTGGGCCGGCGGGGGCAATCAGCCCCAGCATTTT
-	TRBV19	-	TRBJ2-3	CASSIDLFSDTQYF	TGTGCCAGTAGTATAGATCTATTTTCAGATACGCAGTATTTT
-	TRBV28	-	TRBJ2-1	CASQGSSYNEQFF	TGTGCCAGCCAGGGGAGCTCCTACAATGAGCAGTTCTTC
once	TRBV7-9	-	TRBJ2-4	CASSEGSIQYF	TGTGCCAGCAGCGAGGGGAGCATTCAGTACTTC
-	TRBV19	TRBD1	TRBJ2-2	CASSLVGTGLYGELFF	TGTGCCAGTAGTCTGGTGGGGACAGGCTTATACGGGGAGCTGTTTTTT
-	TRBV3-1	-	TRBJ2-1	CASSPTLAPSYNEQFF	TGTGCCAGCAGCCCAACCCTAGCGCCCTCCTACAATGAGCAGTTCTTC
-	TRBV3-1	-	TRBJ2-3	CASSLTPPDTQYF	TGTGCCAGCAGCCTGACCCCCCCAGATACGCAGTATTTT
-	TRBV29-1	-	TRBJ1-1	CSVSAGNTEAFF	TGCAGCGTTTCAGCCGGGAACACTGAAGCTTTCTTT
-	TRBV6-2/TRBV6-3	-	TRBJ2-7	CASSYPRYEQYF	TGTGCCAGCAGTTATCCGCGTTACGAGCAGTACTTC
-	TRBV7-9	-	TRBJ1-6	CASSLATLNSPLHF	TGTGCCAGCAGCTTAGCGACCTTAAATTCACCCCTCCACTTT
once	TRBV5-1	-	TRBJ2-7	CASSLGQDRARYEQYF	TGCGCCAGCAGCTTGGGTCAGGACAGAGCAAGATACGAGCAGTACTTC
-	TRBV9	TRBD1	TRBJ2-5	CASRPGQGGQETQYF	TGTGCCAGCAGACCGGGACAGGGGGGGCAAGAGACCCAGTACTTC
-	TRBV4-3	TRBD2	TRBJ2-1	CASSQGLAESYNEQFF	TGCGCCAGCAGCCAAGGACTAGCGGAGTCCTACAATGAGCAGTTCTTC
-	TRBV7-9	TRBD2	TRBJ2-1	CASSSRRRESYNEQFF	TGTGCCAGCAGCTCCCGCCGGCGGGAGAGCTACAATGAGCAGTTCTTC
-	TRBV19	-	TRBJ1-3	CASSMIDSAGNTIYF	TGTGCCAGTAGTATGATCGATTCCGCTGGAAACACCATATATTTT
-	TRBV29-1	-	TRBJ2-2	CSVGGLTGELFF	TGCAGCGTTGGAGGACTAACCGGGGAGCTGTTTTTT
-	TRBV3-1	-	TRBJ2-3	CASKRATDTQYF	TGTGCCAGCAAGCGGGCCACAGATACGCAGTATTTT
-	TRBV7-2	TRBD1	TRBJ1-3	CASVSQGAVPGNTIYF	TGTGCCAGCGTATCACAGGGGGCTGTCCCTGGAAACACCATATATTTT
-	TRBV5-1	TRBD2	TRBJ2-1	CASSLAGSGGYNEQFF	TGCGCCAGCAGCTTGGCGGGGAGCGGGGGGTACAATGAGCAGTTCTTC
-	TRBV7-3	-	TRBJ2-7	CASSLTSQGEQYF	TGTGCCAGCAGCTTAACCAGCCAGGGCGAGCAGTACTTC
-	TRBV5-1	-	TRBJ1-1	CASRQGWTEAFF	TGCGCCAGCAGACAGGGCTGGACTGAAGCTTTCTTT
-	TRBV4-2	-	TRBJ2-5	CASSQARQETQYF	TGTGCCAGCAGCCAAGCGAGACAAGAGACCCAGTACTTC